What follows are 24 T cell receptor beta chains derived from one specimen sequenced in a study of CD8+CD57+ T cells in acquired aplastic anemia. Using genomic DNA as the template, TCR beta VDJ and CDR3 profiling was carried out. TCRdb called the reads again in MiXCR, with one record for every CDR3 protein. Here the sample spans approximately 160,000 distinct CDR3 sequences, over 40% being singletons. Sequencing involved patients with CD8+CD57+ cell expansion previously shown by flow cytometry. The sample was sorted CD4+, CD8+, or CD8+CD57+ T cells (not recorded which) from PBMCs. The receptors originated from a human donor with aplastic anemia.

DNA of the CDR3: TGTGCCAGTAGGGGGGGGGGCCCCCAAGAGACCCAGTACTTC. Translating gives CASRGGGPQETQYF. This chain connects TRBV19 to TRBJ2-5; D possibly corresponds to TRBD2 (7 bases). CDR3 length: 14 amino acids. Trimming removed 6 bases from V and 1 base from J, with 12 bases in between. Germline V gene lookup returns CDR1 LNHDA and CDR2 SQIVND (reference sequence).

The chain carries TRBV10-3 and TRBJ2-7; a weak D match, TRBD1 (6 bases). The CDR3 length is 14 residues. The germline V and J ends were trimmed by 4 bases and 2 bases, with 12 bases remaining between them. Germline V gene sequence: CDR1 ENHRY, CDR2 SYGVKD. The CDR3 region is CAISVTGPTYEQYF. The CDR3 bases are TGTGCCATCAGTGTGACAGGACCTACCTACGAGCAGTACTTC.

This clonotype was counted only a few times. The chain carries TRBV6-5 and TRBJ2-1, with 11 bases identical to TRBD2. Germline-derived CDR1 and CDR2 are MNHEY and SVGAGI. The CDR3 has 17 amino acids. Trimming took 1 base from V and 7 from J; bases not matched to a gene: 9. CDR3 residues: CASSYLLAGGSSNEQFF. CDR3 nucleotides: TGTGCCAGCAGTTACTTATTAGCGGGAGGGTCTTCTAATGAGCAGTTCTTC.

This clonotype was seen only a few times. The chain links TRBV19 to TRBJ1-6; D gene uncertain. V lost 4 bases, J lost 4 bases, and 11 bases lay in between. CDR1 is LNHDA and CDR2 is SQIVND in the germline V gene (reference sequence). The CDR3 contains 15 residues. CDR3 nucleotides: TGTGCCAGTAGTAACGTGGGCTCTTATAATTCACCCCTCCACTTT. This codes for CASSNVGSYNSPLHF.

The chain carries TRBV20-1 and TRBJ1-5, with 9 nucleotides matching TRBD1. The CDR3 runs 14 residues. V trimming: 5 bases; J trimming: 4 bases; junction bases outside the gene matches: 6. Germline V gives CDR1 DFQATT, CDR2 SNEGSKA (reference sequence). DNA of the CDR3: TGCAGTGCTGCGGACAGGGGACGAAATCAGCCCCAGCATTTT. Its protein is CSAADRGRNQPQHF.

V gene TRBV29-1 combines with J gene TRBJ2-7; TRBD1 aligns across 7 bases. Germline-derived CDR1 and CDR2 are SQVTM and ANQGSEA. CDR3 size: 11 residues. Losses at the gene ends were 6 bases for V and 7 bases for J; bases not matched to a gene: 6. In DNA form, the CDR3 reads TGCAGCGTCGGGACAGACCGGGAGCAGTACTTC. Protein sequence: CSVGTDREQYF.

In the case of this clonotype: One end of the junction does not line up with germline, which may come from a read error. The genes are TRBV15 and TRBJ2-7, with D maybe TRBD1 (6 bases). The germline CDR1 and CDR2 sequences are LNHNV and YYDKDF (reference sequence). The CDR3 runs to 15 residues. CDR3 DNA: TGTGCCACCAGCAGAGAGACAGGCGTTACCTACGAACAGTACTTC. This codes for CATSRETGVTYEQYF.

This clonotype was seen only once. The genes are TRBV15 and TRBJ2-1; the match to TRBD2 covers 11 bases. Germline-derived CDR1 and CDR2 are LNHNV and YYDKDF (reference sequence). V dropped 0 bases and J dropped 2; count of bases not matched to a gene: 15. This CDR3 region has 21 residues. DNA for the CDR3: TGTGCCACCAGCAGAGATCCAGGAACTAGCGGGGGCTTCGCTACCTACAATGAGCAGTTCTTC. Protein sequence: CATSRDPGTSGGFATYNEQFF. Using reference TRBV15 and TRBJ2-1 for the parts outside the CDR3, the full variable domain is DAMVIQNPRYQVTQFGKPVTLSCSQTLNHNVMYWYQQKSSQAPKLLFHYYDKDFNNEADTPDNFQSRRPNTSFCFLDIRSPGLGDTAMYLCATSRDPGTSGGFATYNEQFFGPGTRLTVL.

The chain is built from TRBV11-1 and TRBJ2-1, with TRBD2 matching 11 bases. Per the germline V gene, CDR1 is SGHAT and CDR2 is FQDESV (reference sequence). The J segment lost 8 bases and the V segment lost 6 bases, leaving 12 bases of the junction unmatched. The CDR3 loop spans 16 amino acids. This CDR3 is CASSRIAGGFGDEQFF. CDR3 in DNA: TGTGCCAGCAGTAGAATAGCGGGAGGGTTCGGAGATGAGCAGTTCTTC.

The rearrangement uses TRBV29-1 and TRBJ2-1; TRBD1 aligns across 8 bases. V was pared by 4 bases and J by 9 bases, with 5 bases of the junction left unmatched. This CDR3 has 12 amino acids. Germline loops: CDR1 SQVTM, CDR2 ANQGSEA. CDR3 residues: CSVGRGRGEQFF. The CDR3 DNA reads as TGCAGCGTTGGCAGGGGGCGCGGTGAGCAGTTCTTC.

This clonotype was seen just once. Because it lacks the conserved phenylalanine or tryptophan at the end, this CDR3 is likely a read error. The J gene is TRBJ2-7, the V gene TRBV9; D possibly corresponds to TRBD1 (6 bases). The CDR3 is 12 amino acids. V dropped 3 bases and J dropped 8 bases, with 12 bases sitting between them. In germline, CDR1 is SGDLS, CDR2 YYNGEE. The CDR3 DNA reads TGTGCCAGCAGCGGAGGAAGGGACAAGCAGTACCTC. It yields the protein CASSGGRDKQYL.

This clonotype showed up many times. The V and J genes are TRBV11-3 and TRBJ2-5, with 10 positions matching TRBD1. The V gene end was trimmed by 5 bases and the J gene end by 2 bases; junction bases not matched to a gene: 5. CDR3 length: 15 amino acids. Germline CDR1 reads SGHNT; CDR2 reads YENEEA. CDR3 loop: CASSHGGQGQETQYF. In nucleotides, the CDR3 is TGTGCCAGCAGCCACGGGGGACAGGGGCAAGAGACCCAGTACTTC.

A word on this clonotype: One junction end disagrees with the germline gene, perhaps due to a read error. This chain links TRBV10-3 with TRBJ1-2; no clear D. This CDR3 has 13 residues. Germline loops: CDR1 ENHRY, CDR2 SYGVKD. The CDR3 DNA is TGTGCCATCAGTGAGTCCCAGGACTATGGCCACACTTTC. This sequence encodes CAISESQDYGHTF.

The rearrangement links TRBV25-1 to TRBJ1-5; D is ambiguous. Deletions cut 9 bases from V and 9 bases from J, with 15 bases between. Germline-derived CDR1 and CDR2 are MGHDK and SYGVNS. The CDR3 runs to 12 residues. This chain's CDR3 is CASRSKWGPQHF. The CDR3 nucleotides read TGTGCCAGTCGAAGTAAATGGGGGCCCCAGCATTTT.

This chain links TRBV9 with TRBJ1-3; a weak D match, TRBD1 (5 bases). CDR3 length: 15 amino acids. Germline loops: CDR1 SGDLS, CDR2 YYNGEE. V gave up 0 bases and J gave up 0 bases, with 7 bases separating them. CDR3 sequence (DNA): TGTGCCAGCAGCGTAGGGGGGAGCTCTGGAAACACCATATATTTT. It codes for CASSVGGSSGNTIYF.

A remark on this clonotype: One junction end disagrees with the germline gene, perhaps due to a read error. This sequence joins TRBV25-1 and TRBJ1-2; D is possibly TRBD1 (5 bases). Germline CDR1 MGHDK, CDR2 SYGVNS. This CDR3 comprises 17 residues. Here the CDR3 DNA reads TGTGCCAGCAGCGAAGGTGGTCGGGGGAGCAAGAGCTATGGCTACATCTTC. Protein sequence: CASSEGGRGSKSYGYIF.

Comments on this clonotype: The conserved phenylalanine or tryptophan normally closing the CDR3 is absent here, so this likely arose from a read error. Because the CDR3's place on the DNA is in doubt, the DNA is left out and the CDR3 is given as listed by TCRdb. This sequence joins TRBV29-1 and TRBJ2-6; the DNA was not used to check the table's D call, TRBD1. The CDR3 spans 9 amino acids, including both terminal residues. The V gene's germline CDR1 is SQVTM and CDR2 ANQGSEA. This CDR3 is CSVGARGDT.

The chain employs TRBV6-5 and TRBJ1-6; no definite D call. Germline CDR1 reads MNHEY; CDR2 reads SVGAGI. The CDR3 is 16 residues long. Trimming left V 0 bases short and J 6 bases short, with 12 bases between. CDR3 residues: CASSYSYRFRNSPLHF. CDR3 in DNA: TGTGCCAGCAGTTACTCGTACAGATTCCGTAATTCACCCCTCCACTTT.

This clonotype came up once. The chain recombines TRBV9 with TRBJ2-7; D is uncertain. The CDR3 is 14 residues long. Germline assignment: CDR1 SGDLS and CDR2 YYNGEE. V dropped 2 bases and J dropped 5 bases, with 14 bases sitting between them. The CDR3, as DNA: TGTGCCAGCAGCGTTTCGGTCTGGGAAGACGAGCAGTACGTC. It encodes CASSVSVWEDEQYV.

This clonotype was seen a single time. The V gene is TRBV2, the J gene TRBJ1-1; 7 bases map to TRBD1. The germline CDR1 and CDR2 sequences are SNHLY and FYNNEI. This CDR3 spans 13 amino acids. Trimming removed 4 bases from V and 5 bases from J; junction bases left unmatched: 4. The CDR3 here is CASSATGETEAFF. In DNA, the CDR3 is TGTGCCAGCAGTGCTACAGGGGAGACTGAAGCTTTCTTT.

This clonotype was observed at least ten times. The rearrangement links TRBV2 to TRBJ2-5; a weak D match, TRBD1 (5 bases). V shed 2 bases and J shed 5 bases, with 9 bases lying between them. The germline V gene has CDR1 SNHLY and CDR2 FYNNEI. The CDR3 is 13 amino acids. In DNA, the CDR3 is TGTGCCAGCAGTGAACAGGGAACGGAGACCCAGTACTTC. Protein: CASSEQGTETQYF. The full variable domain, rest sourced from reference TRBV2 and TRBJ2-5, is EPEVTQTPSHQVTQMGQEVILRCVPISNHLYFYWYRQILGQKVEFLVSFYNNEISEKSEIFDDQFSVERPDGSNFTLKIRSTKLEDSAMYFCASSEQGTETQYFGPGTRLLVL.

This clonotype was picked up many times. This chain joins TRBV5-8 and TRBJ1-1, with a weak D call TRBD1 (5 bases). Germline loops: CDR1 SGHTS, CDR2 YDEGEE. V dropped 5 bases and J dropped 4 bases, with 12 bases sitting between them. This CDR3 spans 13 amino acids. CDR3 loop: CASRGGLVTEAFF. The DNA of the CDR3 is TGTGCCAGCAGGGGGGGATTGGTCACTGAAGCTTTCTTT.

In its sample, this clonotype was seen many times. This chain links TRBV20-1 with TRBJ1-5, with no clear D. Germline V gene data show CDR1 as DFQATT and CDR2 as SNEGSKA (reference sequence). V lost 2 bases, J lost 0 bases, and 5 bases lay in between. The CDR3 runs to 13 residues. This chain's CDR3 is CSARQDSNQPQHF. The DNA for the CDR3 is TGCAGTGCTAGACAGGATAGCAATCAGCCCCAGCATTTT.

This clonotype has ten or more counts. This chain links TRBV7-6 with TRBJ1-1; 8 nucleotides match TRBD1. There are 16 residues in the CDR3. The J segment lost 0 bases and the V segment lost 4 bases, leaving 7 bases of the junction unmatched. Germline V gene sequence: CDR1 SGHVS, CDR2 FNYEAQ. In DNA, the CDR3 is TGTGCCAGCAGCTCGGGACAGGAGGCCCTGAACACTGAAGCTTTCTTT. Its translation: CASSSGQEALNTEAFF. Full variable domain (missing parts from reference TRBV7-6 and TRBJ1-1): GAGVSQSPRYKVTKRGQDVALRCDPISGHVSLYWYRQALGQGPEFLTYFNYEAQQDKSGLPNDRFSAERPEGSISTLTIQRTEQRDSAMYRCASSSGQEALNTEAFFGQGTRLTVV.